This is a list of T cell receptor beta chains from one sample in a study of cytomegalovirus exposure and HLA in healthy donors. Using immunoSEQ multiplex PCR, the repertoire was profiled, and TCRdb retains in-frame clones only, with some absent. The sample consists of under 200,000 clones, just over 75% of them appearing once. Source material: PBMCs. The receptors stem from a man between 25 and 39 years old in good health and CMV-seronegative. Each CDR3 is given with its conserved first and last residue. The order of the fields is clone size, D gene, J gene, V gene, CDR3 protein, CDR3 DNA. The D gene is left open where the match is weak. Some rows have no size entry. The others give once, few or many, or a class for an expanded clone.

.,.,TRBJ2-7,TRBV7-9,CASSLSHGVEQYF,TGTGCCAGCAGCTTATCCCACGGGGTGGAGCAGTACTTC
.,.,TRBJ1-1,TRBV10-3,CAIAGVADTEAFF,TGTGCCATCGCGGGGGTTGCGGACACTGAAGCTTTCTTT
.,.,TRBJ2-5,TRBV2,CASSLEFQETQYF,TGTGCCAGCAGTTTAGAATTCCAAGAGACCCAGTACTTC
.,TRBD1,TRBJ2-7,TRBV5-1,CASSSAGTGLVEQYF,TGCGCCAGCAGCTCAGCCGGGACAGGGCTCGTGGAGCAGTACTTC
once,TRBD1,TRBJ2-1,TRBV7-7,CASSLVVRGQGSYNEQFF,TGTGCTAGCAGCTTAGTTGTTCGTGGACAGGGCTCCTACAATGAGCAGTTCTTC
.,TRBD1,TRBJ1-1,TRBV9,CASSVDQGAVTEAFF,TGTGCCAGCAGCGTGGACCAGGGGGCGGTTACTGAAGCTTTCTTT
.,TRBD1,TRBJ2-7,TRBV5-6,CASSLVPGQGSYEQYF,TGTGCCAGCAGCTTGGTTCCGGGACAGGGGTCCTACGAGCAGTACTTC
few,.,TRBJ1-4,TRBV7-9,CASRPNGGDEKLFF,TGTGCCAGCAGACCCAACGGAGGGGATGAAAAACTGTTTTTT
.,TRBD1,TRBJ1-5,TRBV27,CASGDRGVSNQPQHF,TGTGCCAGCGGGGACAGGGGCGTAAGCAATCAGCCCCAGCATTTT
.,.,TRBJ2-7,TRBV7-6,CASSLAVGGQIAREQYF,TGTGCCAGCAGCTTAGCAGTAGGAGGGCAGATAGCTAGGGAGCAGTACTTC
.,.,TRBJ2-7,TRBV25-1,CASNALFLGGTNSYEQYF,TGTGCCAGCAATGCTTTATTTTTAGGGGGAACGAACTCCTACGAGCAGTACTTC
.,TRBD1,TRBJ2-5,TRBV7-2,CASSGVGTTGGETQYF,TGTGCCAGCAGCGGAGTAGGTACGACAGGGGGAGAGACCCAGTACTTC
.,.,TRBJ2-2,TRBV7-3,CASSLTAQGSGELFF,TGTGCCAGCAGCTTAACGGCTCAGGGATCCGGGGAGCTGTTTTTT
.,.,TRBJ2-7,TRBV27,CASSLFGGDEQYF,TGTGCCAGCAGTTTATTTGGCGGGGACGAGCAGTACTTC
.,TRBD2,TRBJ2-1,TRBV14,CASSLRPGTSGHNEQFF,TGTGCCAGCAGCCTTAGACCTGGGACTAGCGGGCACAATGAGCAGTTCTTC
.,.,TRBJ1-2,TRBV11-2,CASSPQGNYGYTF,TGTGCCAGCAGCCCCCAGGGTAACTATGGCTACACCTTC
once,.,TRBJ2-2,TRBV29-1,CSVATSPGELFF,TGCAGCGTTGCTACTAGCCCCGGGGAGCTGTTTTTT
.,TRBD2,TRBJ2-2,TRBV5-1,CASSLVAGGTGELFF,TGCGCCAGCAGCTTGGTAGCGGGAGGCACCGGGGAGCTGTTTTTT
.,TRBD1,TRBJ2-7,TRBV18,CASSPPGQGYYEQYF,TGTGCCAGCTCACCTCCGGGACAGGGATACTACGAGCAGTACTTC
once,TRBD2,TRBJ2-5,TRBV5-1,CASSLPPAGPKQETQYF,TGCGCCAGCAGCTTGCCCCCAGCGGGACCGAAACAAGAGACCCAGTACTTC
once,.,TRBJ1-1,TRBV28,CASFEQLNTEAFF,TGTGCCAGCTTTGAACAGTTGAACACTGAAGCTTTCTTT
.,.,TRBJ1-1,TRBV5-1,CASSIQKNTEAFF,TGCGCCAGCAGCATCCAGAAGAACACTGAAGCTTTCTTT
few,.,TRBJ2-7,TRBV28,CASRGVWQGSYEQYF,TGTGCCAGCAGAGGGGTTTGGCAGGGCTCCTACGAGCAGTACTTC
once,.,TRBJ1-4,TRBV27,CASSLSTGQKNEKLFF,TGTGCCAGCAGTTTATCAACGGGACAAAAAAATGAAAAACTGTTTTTT
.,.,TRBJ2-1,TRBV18,CASSPRGGSSYNEQFF,TGTGCCAGCTCACCACGCGGGGGCTCGTCGTACAATGAGCAGTTCTTC
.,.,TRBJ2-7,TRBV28,CASRPEGAIYEQYF,TGTGCCAGCAGACCAGAGGGAGCTATCTACGAGCAGTACTTC
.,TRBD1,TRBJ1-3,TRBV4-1,CASGPGQGFSSGNTIYF,TGCGCCAGCGGACCGGGACAGGGCTTCAGCTCTGGAAACACCATATATTTT
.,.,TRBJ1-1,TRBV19,CASSIGISEAFF,TGTGCCAGTAGTATTGGCATCTCAGAAGCTTTCTTT
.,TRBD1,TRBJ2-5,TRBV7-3,CAGQGQKETQYF,TGTGCCGGCCAGGGACAGAAAGAGACCCAGTACTTC
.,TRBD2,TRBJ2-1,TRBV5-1,CASSTGLAGGNEQFF,TGCGCCAGCAGCACCGGACTAGCGGGAGGCAATGAGCAGTTCTTC
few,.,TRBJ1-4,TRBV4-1,CASSLQPGGTNEKLFF,TGCGCCAGCAGCCTCCAGCCCGGGGGAACTAATGAAAAACTGTTTTTT
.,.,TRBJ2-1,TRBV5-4,CASSLRGSGHRGGNEQFF,TGTGCCAGCAGCTTGAGGGGGTCGGGACACCGGGGTGGGAATGAGCAGTTCTTC
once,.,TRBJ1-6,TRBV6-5,CASGLRDTYSPLHF,TGTGCCAGCGGACTCCGGGACACCTATTCACCCCTCCACTTT
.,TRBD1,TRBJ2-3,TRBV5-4,CASSWTGGTDTQYF,TGTGCCAGCAGTTGGACAGGGGGCACAGATACGCAGTATTTT
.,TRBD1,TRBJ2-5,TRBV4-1,CASSPGRDSFQETQYF,TGCGCCAGCAGCCCTGGAAGGGACAGTTTTCAAGAGACCCAGTACTTC
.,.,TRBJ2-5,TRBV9,CASSPVTYQETQYF,TGTGCCAGCAGCCCGGTTACGTACCAAGAGACCCAGTACTTC
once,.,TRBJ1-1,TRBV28,CASPVRGGTEAFF,TGTGCCAGCCCTGTGAGGGGAGGTACTGAAGCTTTCTTT
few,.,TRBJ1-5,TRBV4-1,CASSPRAGLDRGTSNQPQHF,TGCGCCAGCAGCCCACGCGCCGGGCTTGACCGGGGAACTAGCAATCAGCCCCAGCATTTT
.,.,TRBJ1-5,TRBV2,CASSEEGGNQPQHF,TGTGCCAGCAGTGAGGAGGGAGGCAATCAGCCCCAGCATTTT
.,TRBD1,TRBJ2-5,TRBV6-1,CASLQLQGALETQYF,TGTGCCAGCCTACAACTACAGGGGGCCCTTGAGACCCAGTACTTC
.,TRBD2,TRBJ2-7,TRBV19,CASRGVFGLAGGPNEQYF,TGTGCCAGTCGTGGAGTATTTGGACTAGCGGGAGGGCCCAACGAGCAGTACTTC
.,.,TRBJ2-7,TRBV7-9,CASSLRQGYEQYF,TGTGCCAGCAGCTTAAGGCAGGGCTACGAGCAGTACTTC
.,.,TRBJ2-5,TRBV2,CASHWAATIQETQYF,TGTGCCAGCCATTGGGCTGCTACGATCCAAGAGACCCAGTACTTC
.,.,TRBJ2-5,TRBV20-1,CSASVETQYF,TGCAGTGCTAGCGTGGAGACCCAGTACTTC
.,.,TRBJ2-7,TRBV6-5,CASRGSDSYEQYF,TGTGCCAGCAGGGGCAGTGACTCCTACGAGCAGTACTTC
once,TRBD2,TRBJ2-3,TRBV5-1,CASSSTLADGTDTQYF,TGCGCCAGCAGCTCAACACTAGCGGATGGCACAGATACGCAGTATTTT
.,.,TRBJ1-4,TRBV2,CASSEHRDGEKLFF,TGTGCCAGCAGTGAACACAGGGATGGTGAAAAACTGTTTTTT
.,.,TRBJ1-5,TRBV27,CASSPRGGGNQPQHF,TGTGCCAGCAGTCCCCGGGGAGGGGGCAATCAGCCCCAGCATTTT
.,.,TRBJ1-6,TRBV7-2,CASSLGWGGPNSPLHF,TGTGCCAGCAGCCTAGGCTGGGGGGGCCCAAATTCACCCCTCCACTTT
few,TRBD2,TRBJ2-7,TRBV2,CASRAVGGEQYF,TGTGCCAGCAGGGCGGTGGGAGGGGAGCAGTACTTC
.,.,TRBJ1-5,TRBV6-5,CASSYGRNNQPQHF,TGTGCCAGCAGTTACGGCAGGAACAATCAGCCCCAGCATTTT
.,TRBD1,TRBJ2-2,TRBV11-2,CASSSQTGAGELFF,TGTGCCAGCAGCTCCCAGACAGGGGCCGGGGAGCTGTTTTTT
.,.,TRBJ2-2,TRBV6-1,CASFRDTSNTGELFF,TGTGCCAGCTTTCGGGACACTTCGAACACCGGGGAGCTGTTTTTT
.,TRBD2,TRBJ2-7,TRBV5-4,CASSGGTSASSYEQYF,TGTGCCAGCAGCGGGGGGACTAGCGCGAGCTCCTACGAGCAGTACTTC
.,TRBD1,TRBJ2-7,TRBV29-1,CSVRRQGYEQYF,TGCAGCGTCCGACGACAGGGGTACGAGCAGTACTTC
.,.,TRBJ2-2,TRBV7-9,CASSTPPTSSGELFF,TGTGCCAGCAGCACCCCCCCAACTAGTTCCGGGGAGCTGTTTTTT
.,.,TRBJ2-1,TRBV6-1,CASLMTGTGGEQFF,TGTGCCAGCCTAATGACAGGCACTGGGGGTGAGCAGTTCTTC
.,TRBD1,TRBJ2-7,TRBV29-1,CSVEHRGDIYEQYF,TGCAGCGTGGAACACAGGGGGGATATATACGAGCAGTACTTC
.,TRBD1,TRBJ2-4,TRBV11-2,CASSSGTGSQNIQYF,TGTGCCAGCAGCTCCGGGACAGGGTCTCAAAACATTCAGTACTTC
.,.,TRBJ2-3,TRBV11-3,CASSLDGGSDTQYF,TGTGCCAGCAGCTTAGATGGGGGGTCCGATACGCAGTATTTT